This T cell receptor beta chain was found in a study of blood T cell repertoires in COVID-19 (dated by TCRdb to 2019 to 2021). Notes on the research overall: Collaborator samples came from the United States, Italy and Spain and covered acute and convalescent phases of COVID-19. The prospective study material was composed of cDNA or gDNA derived from T cells, B-cell-depleted T cells, or PBMCs. The dataset comprised deeply sampled blood TCRbeta repertoires from subjects exposed to, actively infected with, or recovered from COVID-19. The repertoires were made available in a free public database intended to serve as a resource for research on the immune response to SARS-CoV-2. The samples were drawn from the first 160 participants of the ongoing ImmuneRACE study and from 1,254 subjects provided by 6 global collaborators. Nearly every sample came with metadata listing a de-identified subject ID, COVID-19 status, age in years and sex. Where HLA class I and class II types were available, the types were taken from metadata supplied by the sample provider, not from assay-based typing. The study at large found these results: The quantity of clinical and demographic metadata differed by source and by participant and was supplied without curation.

For CDR1 and CDR2, the germline V gene (reference sequence) lists SEHNR and FQNEAQ. Deletion took 6 bases off V and 3 bases off J, with a span of 14 bases between the germline ends. The CDR3 sequence holds 14 residues, the cysteine and phenylalanine included. Of all the DNA, just the CDR3 is kept, 42 bases in frame from base 1. Whole blood was collected in K2EDTA tubes by collaborating institutions according to the institutions' own protocols. For TCRbeta analysis, collaborators shipped samples as frozen whole blood, isolated PBMCs, or DNA extracted from either of those sample types. Concerning this clone: This clone's antigen is unknown. Base quality data are lacking; no much larger clone is found one base away.

TCRbeta CDR3 regions were amplified from genomic DNA using the immunoSEQ Assay, a bias-controlled multiplex PCR. As for how the authors treated the data: The number of nucleated cells in each sample was estimated by amplification of reference gene primers within the assay. Sequence reads were collapsed and filtered to measure the absolute abundance of every unique TCRbeta CDR3 rearrangement. For each sample, productive Simpson clonality was calculated as the square root of Simpson's diversity index over productive rearrangements. This immuneACCESS table, as held by TCRdb, lists in-frame sequences with V and J called but not all clones. Of the missing ones, under half trace to an unresolved V gene in checked studies; the others have no known cause. V, J and clone size reflect that table, while D and trimming were determined from the DNA. The table for this sample lists approximately 37,000 clones; around 86% of them were counted only once. The ten largest clones add up to more than 5% of the sample.

Recombination joined TRBV7-9 with TRBJ1-2; TRBD1 is a possible D gene, resting on 6 matching bases. The sequenced sample consisted of peripheral blood. This TCR came from a man aged 40-55 years with active COVID-19. The CDR3 amino acid sequence is: CASSQAGADYGYTF. The sequenced DNA: TGTGCCAGCAGTCAAGCGGGGGCGGACTATGGCTACACCTTC.